The clone carrying this T cell receptor (beta chain) was seen repeatedly, ten times or more. Its antigen remains unknown. The data belong to a study of early T cells in non-severe SARS-CoV-2 infection. Turning to the study itself: The authors sequenced bulk RNA from unsorted whole blood, leaving chains unpaired.

Unique molecular identifiers were attached to individual cDNA molecules. In TCRdb, the 5' RACE reads were re-called with MiXCR into one record per CDR3 protein. The table includes approximately 90,000 distinct CDR3 sequences, roughly 11% detected once. Findings and limits, study-wide: Matching against VDJdb likely underestimated virus-specific expansions, favoring anti-spike CD8.

From germline, CDR1 is GTSNPN and CDR2 SVGIG (reference sequence). This CDR3 is built from 15 residues. The junction had 4 bases not matched to a gene; V was cut back by 3 bases and J by 4 bases. The starting material was whole blood, obtained at baseline. The TCR sequence derives from an adult who was a healthcare worker with PCR-confirmed SARS-CoV-2 infection or an uninfected control (not recorded which). The gene calls are TRBV30 and TRBJ2-3, with 13 bases identical to TRBD2. The CDR3 region is CAWRRTSGGPDTQYF. CDR3 in DNA: TGTGCCTGGAGAAGGACTAGCGGGGGACCAGATACGCAGTATTTT.